Detailed here is one T cell receptor beta chain. Its antigen remains unknown. Stated treatment: oral pan-JAK inhibitor, 5-10 mg twice daily. The study team obtained lesional scalp punch biopsies and peripheral blood from alopecia areata patients. The germline gives CDR1 SQVTM, CDR2 ANQGSEA. This CDR3 spans 13 amino acids. This sample stems from a study of CD8+ T cells in alopecia areata. Regarding the study as a whole: There were many expanded lesional clones persisting in scalp and blood during tofacitinib. Both scalp clonality and the expanded CD8+ clones among the top 100 showed a significant decrease with tofacitinib. Possibly as an HLA-related effect, TCR sharing across patients appeared less clear than in mice.

TCR sequencing used cDNA made by reverse transcription of extracted RNA. The assay was immunoSEQ multiplex PCR, and TCRdb's table has in-frame clones only and misses some. The table shows 90,000 to 150,000 clones, with roughly 50% occurring only once. Material: CD8+ T cells sorted from blood, obtained at week 4, from a patient treated with tofacitinib. The clonotype was recovered from a human donor with alopecia areata. The gene calls are TRBV29-1 and TRBJ2-5, with 9 bases that match TRBD2. The CDR3 sequence is CTYLVAGVETQYF. CDR3 DNA: TGCACCTACCTGGTAGCGGGGGTGGAGACCCAGTACTTC.